This entry lists 17 T cell receptor beta chains sequenced from one sample in a study of blood T cell repertoires in COVID-19. Measured with immunoSEQ multiplex PCR; TCRdb has only the in-frame clones, and not every one. The repertoire holds 200,000 to 250,000 clones, 75% to 90% seen once, with about 6% in the top ten. The sample taken for sequencing was PBMCs or T cells enriched from blood (not recorded which). The source is a woman aged 25 to 39 with acute COVID-19.

This sequence joins TRBV6-5 and TRBJ2-7, with 8 bases matching TRBD2. The CDR3 contains 13 residues. CDR1 is MNHEY and CDR2 is SVGAGI in the germline V gene. The trim removed 8 bases at V and 3 bases at J, leaving 6 bases unmatched. The CDR3 DNA reads as TGTGCCAGCCTCCCCAGCGGGAGCTACGAGCAGTACTTC. Its protein is CASLPSGSYEQYF.

This clone was recorded once. This chain uses TRBV27 with TRBJ2-3; 10 bases align to TRBD2. The CDR3 extends over 15 amino acids. CDR1 is MNHEY, CDR2 SMNVEV, per germline (reference sequence). V gave up 5 bases and J gave up 1 base; unmatched junction bases: 3. CDR3 loop: CASSTGTSGTDTQYF. For the CDR3, the DNA is TGTGCCAGCAGTACCGGGACTAGCGGCACAGATACGCAGTATTTT.

The chain recombines TRBV5-1 with TRBJ2-1; 11 bases map to TRBD1. The V and J ends lost 4 bases and 6 bases, in that order; junction bases with no gene match: 6. Germline V gene sequence: CDR1 SGHRS, CDR2 YFSETQ. The CDR3 has 15 amino acids. DNA for the CDR3: TGCGCCAGCAGCCCCGGACAGGGGGCTGTCAATGAGCAGTTCTTC. It codes for CASSPGQGAVNEQFF.

This clone was counted only a few times. V gene TRBV4-3 combines with J gene TRBJ2-6; maybe TRBD1 (6 bases). V was cut by 0 bases and J by 1 base, with 10 bases left in between. This CDR3 region has 17 residues. Germline loops: CDR1 LGHNA, CDR2 YSLEER. The DNA for the CDR3 is TGCGCCAGCAGCCAAGATCCCAGGGGATCTGGGGCCAACGTCCTGACTTTC. Translation gives CASSQDPRGSGANVLTF.

The chain uses TRBV30 and TRBJ1-1; no clear D. The CDR3 length is 17 residues. V shed 0 bases and J shed 0 bases, with 17 bases lying between them. Germline assignment: CDR1 GTSNPN and CDR2 SVGIG (reference sequence). The CDR3 protein is CAWSVHRSSIMNTEAFF. Here the CDR3 DNA reads TGTGCCTGGAGTGTACACAGATCCAGTATAATGAACACTGAAGCTTTCTTT.

CDR3 bases: TGCACCAGCAGTGTGAGCGGGGGTGACAATGAGCAGTTCTTC. It specifies CTSSVSGGDNEQFF. The chain joins TRBV1 to TRBJ2-1; the table assigns TRBD2, which was not confirmed against the DNA. TRBV1 is shown as a pseudogene. CDR3 length: 14 amino acids.

This clone was observed a single time. The J gene is TRBJ1-5, the V gene TRBV29-1; no firm D call. Deletions cut 4 bases from V and 4 bases from J, with 17 bases between. The CDR3 length is 15 residues. Germline loops: CDR1 SQVTM, CDR2 ANQGSEA. In DNA form, the CDR3 reads TGCAGCGTTGGGGTGGCGGGAGATGCGAATCAGCCCCAGCATTTT. Translated, it gives CSVGVAGDANQPQHF.

The V gene is TRBV2, the J gene TRBJ1-5; TRBD1 aligns across 8 bases. The CDR3 is 18 residues long. V trimming: 6 bases; J trimming: 4 bases; junction bases outside the gene matches: 17. Germline loops: CDR1 SNHLY, CDR2 FYNNEI. The CDR3 here is CASSARDRRVSRNQPQHF. DNA for the CDR3: TGTGCCAGCAGCGCCCGGGACAGGAGGGTTTCGAGAAATCAGCCCCAGCATTTT.

This sequence joins TRBV2 and TRBJ1-1; TRBD1 might be the D (6 bases). The germline V and J ends were trimmed by 7 bases and 1 base, with 10 bases remaining between them. This CDR3 is built from 13 residues. Germline CDR1 reads SNHLY; CDR2 reads FYNNEI. The DNA of the CDR3 is TGTGCCAGCACAGGACAGCAGAACACTGAAGCTTTCTTT. Residues: CASTGQQNTEAFF.

This clone counts as medium-sized. The J gene is TRBJ2-7, the V gene TRBV19; 9 bases match TRBD1. After removal of 10 bases from V and 2 bases from J, the junction contained 3 bases not matched to a gene. The V gene's germline CDR1 is LNHDA and CDR2 SQIVND (reference sequence). CDR3 length equals 12 residues. The CDR3 spells CATGTGTYEQYF. The CDR3 bases are TGTGCCACTGGGACAGGGACCTACGAGCAGTACTTC.

The chain joins TRBV19 to TRBJ1-6; D is uncertain. This CDR3 comprises 17 residues. CDR1 and CDR2 from the germline V gene are LNHDA and SQIVND (reference sequence). Trimming left V 6 bases short and J 0 bases short, with 15 bases between. The CDR3, as DNA: TGTGCCAGTAGATCAACCGATACGAGCTCCTATAATTCACCCCTCCACTTT. Residues: CASRSTDTSSYNSPLHF.

The chain has TRBV11-2 and TRBJ2-7; TRBD1 matches 9 bases. Trimming removed 5 bases from V and 3 bases from J; junction bases left unmatched: 8. The CDR3 contains 15 residues. Germline CDR1 is SGHAT and CDR2 is FQNNGV. CDR3 bases: TGTGCCAGCAGCAGGACCGCGACAGGGGGCTACGAGCAGTACTTC. Translated, it gives CASSRTATGGYEQYF.

The V and J genes are TRBV19 and TRBJ2-1; D may be TRBD1 (6 bases). The CDR3 is 16 residues long. V was clipped by 3 bases and J by 5 bases, with 17 bases between them. CDR1 is LNHDA, CDR2 SQIVND, per germline (reference sequence). The CDR3 reads CASSILTGNRNNEQFF. CDR3 coding DNA: TGTGCCAGTAGTATCCTAACAGGGAACAGAAACAATGAGCAGTTCTTC.

This clone was picked up one time. The V gene is TRBV28, the J gene TRBJ2-1; 10 positions match TRBD2. This CDR3 spans 15 amino acids. CDR1 MDHEN and CDR2 SYDVKM come from the germline V gene. Trimming took 4 bases from V and 8 from J; bases not matched to a gene: 8. CDR3 in amino acids: CASSSAGTSEDEQFF. CDR3 sequence (DNA): TGTGCCAGCAGTTCTGCCGGGACTAGCGAAGATGAGCAGTTCTTC. The full variable domain, rest sourced from reference TRBV28 and TRBJ2-1, is DVKVTQSSRYLVKRTGEKVFLECVQDMDHENMFWYRQDPGLGLRLIYFSYDVKMKEKGDIPEGYSVSREKKERFSLILESASTNQTSMYLCASSSAGTSEDEQFFGPGTRLTVL.

The chain has TRBV10-3 and TRBJ2-4, with 7 bases aligning to TRBD1. Germline lookup yields CDR1 ENHRY and CDR2 SYGVKD. Trimming took 10 bases from V and 6 from J; bases not matched to a gene: 15. CDR3 length: 15 residues. The CDR3 here is CATVPGTDQRNIQYF. The CDR3 bases are TGTGCCACCGTACCCGGGACAGACCAAAGAAACATTCAGTACTTC.

The rearrangement uses TRBV30 and TRBJ1-5, with 7 bases that match TRBD1. V shed 5 bases, J shed 4 bases, and the junction held 8 bases outside the gene matches. Looked up from germline, CDR1 is GTSNPN and CDR2 is SVGIG (reference sequence). The CDR3 sequence is 14 residues long. CDR3 protein: CAWSSGRGNQPQHF. The CDR3, as DNA: TGTGCCTGGTCAAGCGGCAGGGGGAATCAGCCCCAGCATTTT.

Notes on this clone: The germline gene is not matched at one end of the junction; a read error may be the cause. The chain couples TRBV7-7 to TRBJ2-3; the D gene is possibly TRBD1 (7 bases). This CDR3 contains 15 residues. From germline, CDR1 is SSHAT and CDR2 FNYEAQ (reference sequence). The CDR3 nucleotides read TGTGCTAGCAGCTTAGGGCAGGGGGGTACAGATACGCAGTATTTT. This encodes CASSLGQGGTDTQYF.